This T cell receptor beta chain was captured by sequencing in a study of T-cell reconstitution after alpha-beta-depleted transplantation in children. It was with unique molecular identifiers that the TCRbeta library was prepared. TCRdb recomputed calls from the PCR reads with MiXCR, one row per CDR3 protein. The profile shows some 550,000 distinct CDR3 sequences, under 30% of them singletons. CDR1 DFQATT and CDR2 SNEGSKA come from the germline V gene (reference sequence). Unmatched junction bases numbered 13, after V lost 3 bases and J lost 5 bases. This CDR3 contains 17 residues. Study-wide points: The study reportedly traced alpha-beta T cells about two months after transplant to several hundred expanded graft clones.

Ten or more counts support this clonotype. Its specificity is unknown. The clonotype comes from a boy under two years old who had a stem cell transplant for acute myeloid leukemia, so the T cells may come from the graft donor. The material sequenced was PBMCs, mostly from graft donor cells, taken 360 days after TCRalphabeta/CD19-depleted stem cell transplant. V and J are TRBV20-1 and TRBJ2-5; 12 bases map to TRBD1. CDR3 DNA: TGCAGTGCTAGTACACCGAGCGGGACAGGGGGCGCGGAGACCCAGTACTTC. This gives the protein CSASTPSGTGGAETQYF.